This T cell receptor (beta chain) was identified during a study of T-cell reconstitution after alpha-beta-depleted transplantation in children. After removal of 6 bases from V and 2 bases from J, the junction contained 11 bases not matched to a gene. Germline lookup yields CDR1 MNHEY and CDR2 SVGAGI. The CDR3 extends over 18 amino acids. Study findings and constraints: The authors attributed T-cell counts and diversity one year after transplant mostly to newly produced T cells. Surviving recipient T cells and thymic progenitors produced the high day-60 TCRbeta diversity seen in some patients. Several hundred expanded graft clones reportedly gave rise to the alpha-beta T cells present about two months after transplant.

This clonotype turned up a few times. Its antigen remains unidentified. Unique molecular identifiers featured in how the TCRbeta library was prepared. TCRdb analysed the PCR reads with MiXCR anew, one entry per CDR3 protein. This sample has tens of thousands of distinct CDR3 sequences; approximately 18% occur once, and the top ten carry about 54%. This chain uses TRBV6-5 with TRBJ2-6; 9 bases match TRBD1. The sample in question was PBMCs, mostly from graft donor cells, obtained 360 days after TCRalphabeta/CD19-depleted stem cell transplant. The source is a male patient aged 2-10 years who had a stem cell transplant for acute lymphoblastic leukemia, so the T cells may come from the graft donor. Written as DNA, the CDR3 is TGTGCCAGCAGACCCGGACAGGGGCGGCTTCCTGGGGCCAACGTCCTGACTTTC. Translating it yields CASRPGQGRLPGANVLTF.